This T cell receptor (beta chain) was retrieved from a study of blood T cell repertoires in COVID-19 (TCRdb year 2020). About the investigation overall: Collaborator samples came from the United States, Italy and Spain and covered acute and convalescent phases of COVID-19. The material from the prospective study consisted of cDNA or gDNA derived from T cells, B-cell-depleted T cells, or PBMCs. The dataset comprised deeply sampled blood TCRbeta repertoires from subjects exposed to, actively infected with, or recovered from COVID-19. The repertoires were released in a freely available public database meant as a resource for research on the immune response to SARS-CoV-2. Samples came from the ongoing ImmuneRACE study (first 160 participants) plus 1,254 subjects from 6 global collaborators. Nearly every sample came with metadata listing a de-identified subject ID, COVID-19 status, age in years and sex. Where available, HLA class I and class II types were obtained from metadata supplied by the sample provider rather than from assay-based typing. The study at large found these results: Clinical and demographic metadata were provided uncurated, with the amount varying by source and participant.

Trimming costs V 4 bases and J 4 bases, and their ends lie 10 bases apart. CDR3 length: 14 amino acids, cysteine to phenylalanine. CDR3 DNA is the only sequence kept; it has 42 bases, read in frame from the first base. CDR1 and CDR2 are drawn from the germline V gene (reference sequence): LGHDT, YNNKEL. The immunoSEQ Assay, a bias-controlled multiplex PCR, was used to amplify TCRbeta CDR3 regions from genomic DNA. The original pipeline was this. The number of nucleated cells in each sample was estimated from the amplification of reference gene primers within the assay. To quantify the absolute abundance of each unique TCRbeta CDR3 rearrangement, sequence reads were collapsed and filtered. Productive Simpson clonality was computed per sample as the square root of Simpson's diversity index over productive rearrangements. As stored in TCRdb, this immuneACCESS dataset retains in-frame rearrangements with V and J assigned. A fraction of the clones does not appear; measured against another copy, unresolved V genes explain less than half of the discrepancy, and the remainder lacks a known reason. The DNA was the basis for D and trimming; V, J and clone size are from that table. The sample yields hundreds of thousands of clones; roughly nine tenths were counted once. In total, the top ten clones hold 1.1% of the sample.

This clone was observed a handful of times. Its antigen is currently not known. Base quality data are lacking; no much larger clone is found one base away. Participants in the prospective study were aged roughly 18 to 100 years, lived in more than 20 United States geographic areas, and enrolled through a virtual design. To assign participants to cohorts, the prospective study relied on clinical history that participants themselves reported in a screening survey and a study questionnaire. Recovered participants in ImmuneRACE Cohort 3 were defined by two consecutive negative NP/OP PCR tests, clearance by a healthcare professional, or resolution of symptoms. In the prospective study, mobile phlebotomists collected whole blood, serum and a nasopharyngeal or oropharyngeal swab from each participant. Participants in the prospective study had the option to provide additional blood draws and questionnaires over an approximately two-month period. Before DNA extraction, prospective study blood samples were shipped either frozen or at room temperature.

Source material: PBMCs or T cells enriched from blood (not recorded which). Recombination connected TRBV3-1 (or the pseudogene TRBV3-2) to TRBJ2-2; TRBD1 is a weak D gene call, 5 bases matching. The sequence was obtained from a man aged 25-45 years who had recovered from COVID-19. The DNA is TGTGCCAGCAGCCTCCAGGGTTCCACCGGGGAGCTGTTTTTT. Its protein reads: CASSLQGSTGELFF.